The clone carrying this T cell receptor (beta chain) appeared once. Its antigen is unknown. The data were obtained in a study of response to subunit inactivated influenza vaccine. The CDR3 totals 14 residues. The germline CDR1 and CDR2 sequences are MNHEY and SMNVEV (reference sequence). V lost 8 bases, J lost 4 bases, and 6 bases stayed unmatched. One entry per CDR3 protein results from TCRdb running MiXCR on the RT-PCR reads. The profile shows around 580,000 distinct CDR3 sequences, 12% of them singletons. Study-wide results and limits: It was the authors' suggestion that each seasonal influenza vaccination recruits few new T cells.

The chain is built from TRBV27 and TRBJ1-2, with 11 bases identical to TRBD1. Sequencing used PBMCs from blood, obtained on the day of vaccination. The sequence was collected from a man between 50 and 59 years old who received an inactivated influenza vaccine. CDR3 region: CASLRTGGSYGYTF. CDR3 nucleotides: TGTGCCAGCCTTCGGACAGGGGGCTCCTATGGCTACACCTTC.